The present T cell receptor beta chain was sequenced within a study of blood T cell repertoires in COVID-19. The CDR3 has 13 residues. Deletions cut 4 bases from V and 2 bases from J, with 7 bases between. TCRdb keeps only in-frame clones here, not all; method: immunoSEQ multiplex PCR. The data contain roughly 83,000 clones, roughly 82% of them singletons. The chain couples TRBV12-3 or TRBV12-4 to TRBJ2-3; no definite D call. The material sequenced was peripheral blood. The sequence was obtained from a man over 45 with active COVID-19. The CDR3 nucleotides are TGTGCCAGCAGTTGGGCAGTCACAGATACGCAGTATTTT. Its protein product is CASSWAVTDTQYF.